A single sample is the source of the 25 T cell receptor beta chains below, sequenced in a study of OX40 agonist ivuxolimab in advanced cancers. Assay: immunoSEQ multiplex PCR; the TCRdb copy retains only in-frame clones and omits some. The data show about 70,000 clones, with about 86% seen just once and approximately 2.1% held by the top ten. The specimen was CD4+ or CD8+ T cells sorted from blood, collected in a trial of the OX40 agonist ivuxolimab. These TCRs come from an adult with an advanced solid tumor such as melanoma, head and neck, liver or kidney cancer.

The V and J genes are TRBV5-1 and TRBJ2-6; the match to TRBD1 covers 7 bases. Losses at the gene ends were 4 bases for V and 4 bases for J; bases not matched to a gene: 8. Germline CDR1 is SGHRS and CDR2 is YFSETQ. The CDR3 extends over 16 amino acids. The CDR3 DNA reads TGCGCCAGCAGCCCTCAGGGGGTCGCCGGGGCCAACGTCCTGACTTTC. This translates into CASSPQGVAGANVLTF.

This clone was found once. The genes are TRBV29-1 and TRBJ2-7; 7 nucleotides match TRBD2. Germline CDR1 is SQVTM and CDR2 is ANQGSEA. Trimming cost V 6 bases and J 7 bases; bases outside gene matches: 21. This CDR3 is 16 amino acids long. For the CDR3, the DNA is TGCAGCGTGACCGACTTTAGGGGAGGGAACGGGCCAGAGCAGTACTTC. Translating gives CSVTDFRGGNGPEQYF.

The rearrangement joins TRBV18 to TRBJ1-2; 11 bases are a match to TRBD1. V shed 3 bases, J shed 5 bases, and the junction held 5 bases outside the gene matches. CDR3 length equals 15 residues. Germline V CDR1 and CDR2: KGHSH, LQKENI. The CDR3 here is CASSPGTGGLYGYTF. The CDR3 bases are TGTGCCAGCTCACCCGGGACAGGGGGACTATATGGCTACACCTTC. Using reference TRBV18 and TRBJ1-2 for the parts outside the CDR3, the full variable domain is NAGVMQNPRHLVRRRGQEARLRCSPMKGHSHVYWYRQLPEEGLKFMVYLQKENIIDESGMPKERFSAEFPKEGPSILRIQQVVRGDSAAYFCASSPGTGGLYGYTFGSGTRLTVV.

The chain recombines TRBV27 with TRBJ1-2; D gene ambiguous. CDR1 and CDR2 from the germline V gene are MNHEY and SMNVEV (reference sequence). The ends were cut back, 1 base at V and 8 bases at J, with 11 bases in the middle. CDR3 length: 13 amino acids. The DNA for the CDR3 is TGTGCCAGCAGTTTATTCTCCGGACGCGGCTACACCTTC. This translates into CASSLFSGRGYTF.

This clone was picked up one time. In nucleotides, the CDR3 is TGCAGTGCTAGCGAAAGGTACGAGCAGTACTTC. This codes for CSASERYEQYF. V and J are TRBV20-1 and TRBJ2-7; unclear D gene. Germline V gene data show CDR1 as DFQATT and CDR2 as SNEGSKA (reference sequence). Deletions cut 3 bases from V and 4 bases from J, with 7 bases between. This CDR3 spans 11 amino acids.

The chain uses TRBV5-1 and TRBJ2-7; tentative D call: TRBD2 (5 bases). Germline lookup yields CDR1 SGHRS and CDR2 YFSETQ. The CDR3 is 14 amino acids. V dropped 2 bases and J dropped 5 bases, with 14 bases sitting between them. The CDR3 is CASSFSGDRDEQYF. The CDR3 DNA reads TGCGCCAGCAGCTTCTCCGGGGATCGGGACGAGCAGTACTTC.

This clone appeared a single time. V and J are TRBV28 and TRBJ2-7, with 8 bases matching TRBD1. The germline CDR1 and CDR2 sequences are MDHEN and SYDVKM. The J segment lost 1 base and the V segment lost 8 bases, leaving 10 bases of the junction unmatched. CDR3 length: 15 residues. CDR3 in amino acids: CASGESQGASYEQYF. CDR3 bases: TGTGCCAGCGGGGAGTCCCAGGGGGCTTCCTACGAGCAGTACTTC.

The chain has TRBV23-1 and TRBJ1-5, with no clear D. TRBV23-1 is treated as an ORF (open reading frame) with a function not yet certain. This CDR3 is built from 15 residues. V lost 0 bases, J lost 3 bases, and 9 bases lay in between. CDR3 in DNA: TGCGCCAGCAGTCAATCTCTGACTTACAATCAGCCCCAGCATTTT. It encodes CASSQSLTYNQPQHF.

CDR3 amino acids: CASSSSVGGETQYF. The CDR3 coding sequence is TGTGCCAGCAGCTCCTCGGTGGGGGGGGAGACCCAGTACTTC. The chain combines TRBV7-8 with TRBJ2-5; TRBD2 aligns across 7 bases. The J segment lost 5 bases and the V segment lost 4 bases, leaving 7 bases of the junction unmatched. This CDR3 is built from 14 residues. Looked up from germline, CDR1 is SGHVS and CDR2 is FQNEAQ.

This sequence joins TRBV4-3 and TRBJ2-1; 8 nucleotides agree with TRBD2. The CDR3 totals 17 residues. Trimming cost V 0 bases and J 9 bases; bases outside gene matches: 13. CDR1 LGHNA and CDR2 YSLEER come from the germline V gene. CDR3 coding DNA: TGCGCCAGCAGCCAAGACACGGGGGGGGTCCCCCCGACTGAGCAGTTCTTC. Protein: CASSQDTGGVPPTEQFF.

This clone was detected only a few times. The chain has TRBV11-2 and TRBJ2-2; D is uncertain. Trimming removed 2 bases at V and 6 bases at J, with 7 bases between. The CDR3 loop spans 13 amino acids. CDR1 is SGHAT and CDR2 is FQNNGV in the germline V gene. The CDR3 nucleotides read TGTGCCAGCAGCTTATTAGTAGCCGGGGAGCTGTTTTTT. Amino acids: CASSLLVAGELFF.

The V and J genes are TRBV2 and TRBJ1-4; D not certain. Germline CDR1 and CDR2: SNHLY and FYNNEI. The germline V and J ends were trimmed by 7 bases and 3 bases, with 9 bases remaining between them. CDR3 size: 13 residues. CDR3 nucleotides: TGTGCCAGCACCCGGGGATCTAATGAAAAACTGTTTTTT. The encoded protein is CASTRGSNEKLFF.

V gene TRBV18 combines with J gene TRBJ2-5; 8 nucleotides line up with TRBD1. Germline loops: CDR1 KGHSH, CDR2 LQKENI. With 2 bases clipped from V and 5 bases from J, the junction kept 1 base outside the gene matches. This CDR3 region has 13 residues. Written as DNA, the CDR3 is TGTGCCAGCTCACCAAGGACAGGGGAGACCCAGTACTTC. Protein sequence: CASSPRTGETQYF.

This clone was seen only a few times. The chain is built from TRBV28 and TRBJ1-1; D unresolved. Germline-derived CDR1 and CDR2 are MDHEN and SYDVKM. V was pared by 6 bases and J by 4 bases, with 6 bases between. The CDR3 has 11 residues. The CDR3 DNA reads TGTGCCAGCAGCAGGTCCACTGAAGCTTTCTTT. Its protein product is CASSRSTEAFF.

The chain links TRBV5-4 to TRBJ1-3; D might be TRBD1 (6 bases). The germline V gene encodes CDR1 SGHNT and CDR2 YYREEE (reference sequence). With 1 base removed from V and 3 bases from J, the gap between germline ends came to 8 bases. The CDR3 is 14 residues long. CDR3 coding DNA: TGTGCCAGCAGCTTGCAGGGGCTTGGAAACACCATATATTTT. It yields the protein CASSLQGLGNTIYF.

The J gene is TRBJ2-3, the V gene TRBV7-8; D not resolved. V was clipped by 5 bases and J by 2 bases, with 5 bases between them. The CDR3 consists of 12 residues. The germline gives CDR1 SGHVS, CDR2 FQNEAQ. The CDR3 coding sequence is TGTGCCAGCAGCCCCGCCACAGATACGCAGTATTTT. It is translated as CASSPATDTQYF.

This clone showed up just once. The junction does not match germline at one end; this may be a read error. This chain joins TRBV5-1 and TRBJ1-1, with a tentative D call TRBD1 (5 bases). CDR3 length: 11 amino acids. Germline V gene lookup returns CDR1 SGHRS and CDR2 YFSETQ. The CDR3 nucleotides read TGCGCCAGCAGTTTGGGACCGCAAGCTTTCTTT. Its protein product is CASSLGPQAFF.

V and J are TRBV11-2 and TRBJ1-1; 8 positions agree with TRBD1. CDR3 length equals 15 residues. Unmatched junction bases numbered 3, after V lost 3 bases and J lost 0 bases. Germline loops: CDR1 SGHAT, CDR2 FQNNGV. The CDR3 reads CASSFTGGMNTEAFF. In DNA, the CDR3 is TGTGCCAGCAGCTTCACAGGGGGGATGAACACTGAAGCTTTCTTT.

This clone appeared a few times. Within the sample, other DNA sequences also encode this same CDR3. The chain carries TRBV29-1 and TRBJ1-2; D is uncertain. From germline, CDR1 is SQVTM and CDR2 ANQGSEA. Trimming removed 3 bases from V and 8 bases from J, with 7 bases in between. The CDR3 contains 10 residues. CDR3 DNA sequence: TGCAGCGTTGAGACCGGGGGCTACACCTTC. Encoded protein: CSVETGGYTF.

The table lists this clone with a few counts. The chain has TRBV5-5 and TRBJ2-4; 8 bases map to TRBD2. Germline values: CDR1 SGHKS, CDR2 YYEKEE (reference sequence). The CDR3 has 14 residues. V lost 0 bases to trimming and J lost 8 bases; unmatched junction nucleotides: 4. CDR3 protein: CASSLDSGRDIQYF. In DNA, the CDR3 is TGTGCCAGCAGCTTGGACAGCGGGAGAGACATTCAGTACTTC.

The DNA of the CDR3 is TGCGCCAGCAGTGAGTTAGGGACTAGGGACACAGATACGCAGTATTTT. It is translated as CASSELGTRDTDTQYF. The chain combines TRBV10-2 with TRBJ2-3; TRBD2 matches at 8 bases. Trimming at V came to 1 base and at J to 2 bases, leaving 5 bases not matched to a gene. The CDR3 is 16 residues long. Germline V lookup: CDR1 WSHSY, CDR2 SAAADI.

This clone was counted once. This chain links TRBV7-8 with TRBJ1-3; D is uncertain. V gave up 1 base and J gave up 0 bases, with 13 bases separating them. CDR1 is SGHVS, CDR2 FQNEAQ, per germline. This CDR3 has 17 residues. The CDR3 nucleotides are TGTGCCAGCAGCTTAGACGGACCGATGAGCTCTGGAAACACCATATATTTT. Translation: CASSLDGPMSSGNTIYF.

This clone was counted only a few times. This chain uses TRBV7-9 with TRBJ1-1; D remains ambiguous. The CDR3 length is 12 residues. V lost 6 bases and J lost 4, with 9 bases in between. CDR1 is SEHNR and CDR2 is FQNEAQ in the germline V gene (reference sequence). The CDR3 region is CASSPETTEAFF. CDR3 nucleotides: TGTGCCAGCAGTCCCGAGACCACTGAAGCTTTCTTT.

The CDR3 region is CATSGGGHEQYF. DNA for the CDR3: TGTGCCACCAGCGGAGGAGGCCACGAGCAGTACTTC. V and J are TRBV15 and TRBJ2-7; D is possibly TRBD2 (5 bases). V dropped 5 bases and J dropped 5 bases, with 10 bases sitting between them. CDR3 length equals 12 residues. The germline V gene has CDR1 LNHNV and CDR2 YYDKDF (reference sequence).

This chain connects TRBV28 to TRBJ1-5; D is ambiguous. Trimming shortened V by 7 bases and J by 8 bases, and 15 bases separated the two germline ends. The CDR3 is 13 residues long. Per germline, CDR1 MDHEN and CDR2 SYDVKM. CDR3: CASNLEFGEPQHF. CDR3 nucleotide sequence: TGTGCCAGCAATTTGGAATTTGGGGAGCCCCAGCATTTT.